The text below deals with one T cell receptor beta chain. The antigen is undetermined. The data stem from a study of OX40 agonist ivuxolimab in advanced cancers. Turning to the study itself: Prior therapy, whether anti-PD-1, anti-PD-L1 or anti-CTLA-4, was allowed, and 30% to 40% had some.

The CDR3 covers 15 residues. From germline, CDR1 is SGHAT and CDR2 FQNNGV. Trimming took off 1 base at V and 2 bases at J, with 9 bases between the two ends. Findings and limits, study-wide: Among expanded peripheral T cells, antigen specificity went undetermined. The CD4+ and CD8+ T cells in the blood had expanded clonally by week 6 at 0.1 to 3.0 mg/kg.

Here immunoSEQ multiplex PCR was the method, and the copy in TCRdb shows in-frame clones only, minus some. The table lists about 72,000 clones, 80% to 85% of them singletons. The source of this sequence is an adult with an advanced solid tumor such as melanoma, head and neck, liver or kidney cancer. The material sequenced was CD4+ or CD8+ T cells sorted from blood, taken in a trial of the OX40 agonist ivuxolimab. The rearrangement joins TRBV11-2 to TRBJ1-3; D is uncertain. In nucleotides, the CDR3 is TGTGCCAGCAGCTTAGGACCCGGCACTGGAAACACCATATATTTT. Translated, it gives CASSLGPGTGNTIYF.